The 32 T cell receptor beta chains given below trace back to one sample, sequenced in a study of OX40 agonist ivuxolimab in advanced cancers. TCRdb's table, derived via immunoSEQ multiplex PCR, lists solely in-frame clones and lacks some. The sample comprises 35,000 to 55,000 clones, 84% of which are singletons, and approximately 16% rests with the top ten. The specimen was CD4+ or CD8+ T cells sorted from blood, collected in a trial of the OX40 agonist ivuxolimab. The receptors originated from an adult with an advanced solid tumor such as melanoma, head and neck, liver or kidney cancer.

As DNA, the CDR3 is TGTGCCAGCAGCTCCATGGGTACGGAGACCCAGTACTTC. This encodes CASSSMGTETQYF. V is TRBV5-6 and J is TRBJ2-5; no clear D gene. Trimming stripped 3 bases from V and 5 bases from J, with 11 bases between. Germline CDR1 and CDR2: SGHDT and YYEEEE. The CDR3 length is 13 residues.

The chain couples TRBV27 to TRBJ2-7; D is perhaps TRBD1 (6 bases). From germline, CDR1 is MNHEY and CDR2 SMNVEV (reference sequence). The CDR3 is 15 residues long. V lost 3 bases and J lost 7, with 19 bases in between. The CDR3, as DNA: TGTGCCAGCAGTTTCCAGGGGTCCCACCCCTGGGAGCAGTACTTC. Translating it yields CASSFQGSHPWEQYF.

A single count supports this clone. The J gene is TRBJ1-2, the V gene TRBV6-1, with D unclear. V lost 5 bases and J lost 2, with 15 bases in between. Per germline, CDR1 MNHNS and CDR2 SASEGT. The CDR3 covers 15 residues. CDR3 bases: TGTGCCAGCAGTACGGGGAGAGGACCCAACTATGGCTACACCTTC. This encodes CASSTGRGPNYGYTF.

The V and J genes are TRBV7-8 and TRBJ1-1, with D unclear. Germline V gene data show CDR1 as SGHVS and CDR2 as FQNEAQ. V lost 6 bases to trimming and J lost 7 bases, with 12 bases between them. CDR3 length: 12 amino acids. The CDR3 region has the DNA TGTGCCAGCAGACCAGGACGGGGTGAAGCTTTCTTT. Protein product: CASRPGRGEAFF.

Here the CDR3 reads CASSQSGRTYEQYF. The CDR3 DNA reads TGCGCCAGCAGCCAAAGTGGGAGAACCTACGAGCAGTACTTC. The V and J genes are TRBV4-3 and TRBJ2-7; tentatively, D is TRBD2 (5 bases). The CDR3 extends over 14 amino acids. V shed 2 bases and J shed 2 bases, with 10 bases lying between them. Germline-derived CDR1 and CDR2 are LGHNA and YSLEER.

The CDR3 here is CASSLTGGALRQFF. The CDR3 DNA reads as TGTGCCAGCAGCTTAACAGGGGGCGCGCTCAGGCAGTTCTTC. The chain recombines TRBV11-3 with TRBJ2-1; 9 bases fit TRBD1. J was trimmed by 12 bases and V by 2 bases; bases with no gene match: 8. Looked up from germline, CDR1 is SGHNT and CDR2 is YENEEA. This CDR3 contains 14 residues.

The rearrangement links TRBV27 to TRBJ2-2; tentative D call: TRBD1 (8 bases). CDR3 length equals 17 residues. CDR1 MNHEY and CDR2 SMNVEV come from the germline V gene (reference sequence). With 5 bases removed from V and 6 bases from J, the gap between germline ends came to 22 bases. Here the CDR3 DNA reads TGTGCCAGCAGTCCACAGGGGGAGGGCGGTACGGCCGGGGAGCTGTTTTTT. Protein product: CASSPQGEGGTAGELFF.

The chain recombines TRBV11-2 with TRBJ2-1, with TRBD2 matching 9 bases. V shed 0 bases and J 3 bases; nucleotides not matched to a gene: 6. This CDR3 is built from 17 residues. Germline V gene sequence: CDR1 SGHAT, CDR2 FQNNGV. CDR3 bases: TGTGCCAGCAGCTTAGAGGCTAGCGGGAATGTCTACAATGAGCAGTTCTTC. This translates into CASSLEASGNVYNEQFF. Looking up the rest from reference TRBV11-2 and TRBJ2-1 gives the full variable domain: EAGVAQSPRYKIIEKRQSVAFWCNPISGHATLYWYQQILGQGPKLLIQFQNNGVVDDSQLPKDRFSAERLKGVDSTLKIQPAKLEDSAVYLCASSLEASGNVYNEQFFGPGTRLTVL.

The V call is TRBV6-6, the J call TRBJ1-1; D not certain. The CDR3 consists of 13 residues. Germline V gives CDR1 MNHNY, CDR2 SVGAGI (reference sequence). The V and J ends lost 9 bases and 3 bases respectively, with 14 bases between them. The CDR3 loop reads CASLAVKDTEAFF. CDR3 DNA sequence: TGTGCCAGTTTAGCGGTGAAGGACACTGAAGCTTTCTTT.

This clone was found a few times. The chain is built from TRBV29-1 and TRBJ1-2; D is ambiguous. The CDR3 covers 11 residues. From germline, CDR1 is SQVTM and CDR2 ANQGSEA. V was cut by 0 bases and J by 8 bases, with 7 bases left in between. DNA for the CDR3: TGCAGCGTTGAAGAGGGTTGGGGCTACACCTTC. It specifies CSVEEGWGYTF.

This clone has just one count. This chain connects TRBV10-2 to TRBJ1-5, with a possible D match to TRBD1 (5 bases). This CDR3 spans 13 amino acids. Germline V gene data show CDR1 as WSHSY and CDR2 as SAAADI. V dropped 0 bases and J dropped 6 bases, with 6 bases sitting between them. In nucleotides, the CDR3 is TGCGCCAGCAGTGAGTCTGGGGGTCAGCCCCAGCATTTT. Translation gives CASSESGGQPQHF.

The chain employs TRBV28 and TRBJ1-4; D is possibly TRBD1 (5 bases). Germline V gives CDR1 MDHEN, CDR2 SYDVKM. The CDR3 extends over 15 amino acids. The V and J ends lost 2 bases and 1 base respectively, with 8 bases between them. CDR3: CASSLRGVTNEKLFF. DNA for the CDR3: TGTGCCAGCAGTTTACGGGGCGTAACTAATGAAAAACTGTTTTTT.

This chain uses TRBV15 with TRBJ2-3; no clear D gene. The CDR3 totals 15 residues. V lost 1 base to trimming and J lost 0 bases, with 8 bases between them. The germline gives CDR1 LNHNV, CDR2 YYDKDF (reference sequence). The CDR3 region is CATSRAALSTDTQYF. Here the CDR3 DNA reads TGTGCCACCAGCAGAGCCGCACTCAGCACAGATACGCAGTATTTT.

J is TRBJ2-5 and V is TRBV2, with D tentatively TRBD1 (6 bases). Germline CDR1 and CDR2: SNHLY and FYNNEI. V was shortened by 1 base and J by 2 bases, with 14 bases between the two germline ends. CDR3 length: 16 amino acids. This chain's CDR3 is CASSEVLGHLQETQYF. DNA for the CDR3: TGTGCCAGCAGTGAAGTCCTGGGACACCTACAAGAGACCCAGTACTTC.

The V and J genes are TRBV4-1 and TRBJ2-2; D gene ambiguous. The ends were cut back, 0 bases at V and 3 bases at J, with 11 bases in the middle. The germline V gene has CDR1 MGHRA and CDR2 YSYEKL. CDR3 length equals 16 residues. The CDR3 bases are TGCGCCAGCAGCCAAGATCAGGCCTACTACACCGGGGAGCTGTTTTTT. It translates to CASSQDQAYYTGELFF.

The V and J genes are TRBV4-1 and TRBJ2-2, with 8 positions matching TRBD1. Germline-derived CDR1 and CDR2 are MGHRA and YSYEKL. This CDR3 spans 16 amino acids. With 1 base clipped from V and 4 bases from J, the junction kept 5 bases outside the gene matches. The CDR3 spells CASSQATGVSTGELFF. CDR3 DNA: TGCGCCAGCAGCCAAGCGACAGGGGTGAGCACCGGGGAGCTGTTTTTT.

This rearrangement joins TRBV12-2 to TRBJ1-6. TRBV12-2 is termed a pseudogene. The CDR3 has 13 residues. CDR3 protein: CASRRDSESPLHF. The CDR3 DNA follows: TGTGCAAGTCGCCGGGATTCGGAGTCACCCCTCCACTTT.

As regards this clone: The same CDR3 arises from other DNA sequences in this sample as well. This rearrangement joins TRBV29-1 to TRBJ1-2; TRBD1 is a possible D gene (5 bases). CDR1 and CDR2 from the germline V gene are SQVTM and ANQGSEA. The CDR3 spans 11 residues. V lost 4 bases and J lost 8, with 11 bases in between. The CDR3 DNA reads TGCAGCGTTGCAGGGCTCGGCGGCTACACCTTC. This sequence encodes CSVAGLGGYTF.

The rearrangement uses TRBV7-8 and TRBJ2-5; TRBD1 agrees at 8 bases. The germline gives CDR1 SGHVS, CDR2 FQNEAQ. The CDR3 has 14 amino acids. The trim removed 5 bases at V and 3 bases at J, leaving 5 bases unmatched. CDR3 sequence reads: CASSQDREKETQYF. In nucleotides, the CDR3 is TGTGCCAGCAGCCAGGACAGGGAGAAAGAGACCCAGTACTTC.

The sample holds one count of this clone. This chain joins TRBV4-1 and TRBJ1-3, with 9 bases lining up with TRBD1. CDR3 size: 13 residues. Trimming cost V 5 bases and J 4 bases; bases outside gene matches: 0. Germline CDR1 is MGHRA and CDR2 is YSYEKL. The chain's CDR3 is CASSDRGGNTIYF. CDR3 DNA sequence: TGCGCCAGCAGCGACAGGGGGGGAAACACCATATATTTT.

The chain is built from TRBV28 and TRBJ1-2; 8 bases align to TRBD1. V dropped 2 bases and J dropped 7; count of bases not matched to a gene: 6. This CDR3 contains 14 residues. Per the germline V gene, CDR1 is MDHEN and CDR2 is SYDVKM. In DNA form, the CDR3 reads TGTGCCAGCAGTTTACGACAGGGGTTTTTTGGCTACACCTTC. This translates into CASSLRQGFFGYTF.

As to this clone: An end of the junction differs from the germline gene, which may be a read error. J is TRBJ2-3 and V is TRBV11-3; 9 bases are a match to TRBD1. There are 14 residues in the CDR3. Looked up from germline, CDR1 is SGHNT and CDR2 is YENEEA. The CDR3 loop reads CASSQDRGTGTQYF. In DNA form, the CDR3 reads TGTGCCAGCAGCCAGGACAGGGGAACAGGTACGCAGTATTTT.

This clone has more than one count but fewer than ten. DNA of the CDR3: TGTGCCAGCCGAGAGGGCTATGGCTACACCTTC. Encoded protein: CASREGYGYTF. The chain is built from TRBV6-5 and TRBJ1-2; D ambiguous. Germline lookup yields CDR1 MNHEY and CDR2 SVGAGI. Trimming left V 8 bases short and J 4 bases short, with 8 bases between. The CDR3 extends over 11 amino acids.

V is TRBV20-1 and J is TRBJ2-3, with D unresolved. The CDR3 loop spans 10 amino acids. Deletions cut 5 bases from V and 3 bases from J, with 3 bases between. CDR1 is DFQATT and CDR2 is SNEGSKA in the germline V gene (reference sequence). The CDR3 nucleotides are TGCAGTGCTCATACAGATACGCAGTATTTT. The encoded protein is CSAHTDTQYF.

The rearrangement uses TRBV6-6 and TRBJ2-1; D not resolved. The CDR3 length is 12 residues. Looked up from germline, CDR1 is MNHNY and CDR2 is SVGAGI (reference sequence). Between the trimmed V and J ends, which lost 0 bases and 3 bases, there was a span of 0 bases. In nucleotides, the CDR3 is TGTGCCAGCAGTTACTCCTACAATGAGCAGTTCTTC. Translation gives CASSYSYNEQFF.

This chain connects TRBV29-1 to TRBJ2-7; D remains unclear. This CDR3 comprises 12 residues. The V gene's germline CDR1 is SQVTM and CDR2 ANQGSEA. Trimming took 4 bases from V and 4 from J, leaving 11 bases between them. CDR3 protein: CSVGSRIYEQYF. Here the CDR3 DNA reads TGCAGCGTTGGGAGCAGGATTTACGAGCAGTACTTC.

The chain is built from TRBV19 and TRBJ2-7, with D perhaps matching TRBD2 (5 bases). V lost 3 bases and J lost 3, with 9 bases in between. Germline-derived CDR1 and CDR2 are LNHDA and SQIVND (reference sequence). CDR3 length: 13 amino acids. CDR3 residues: CASSMGEGYEQYF. The CDR3 DNA follows: TGTGCCAGTAGTATGGGTGAGGGCTACGAGCAGTACTTC. Drawing the rest from reference TRBV19 and TRBJ2-7, the complete variable domain is DGGITQSPKYLFRKEGQNVTLSCEQNLNHDAMYWYRQDPGQGLRLIYYSQIVNDFQKGDIAEGYSVSREKKESFPLTVTSAQKNPTAFYLCASSMGEGYEQYFGPGTRLTVT.

V is TRBV28 and J is TRBJ2-7, with D possibly TRBD2 on 7 matching bases. The germline V gene has CDR1 MDHEN and CDR2 SYDVKM. V lost 7 bases to trimming and J lost 5 bases, with 18 bases between them. This CDR3 comprises 14 residues. This chain's CDR3 is CASTGGSGSHEQYF. The CDR3, as DNA: TGTGCCAGCACGGGGGGCAGCGGGTCCCACGAGCAGTACTTC.

This clone was seen repeatedly, ten times or more. The chain employs TRBV28 and TRBJ2-1, with 11 bases lining up with TRBD2. This CDR3 comprises 17 residues. Trimming at V came to 6 bases and at J to 7 bases, leaving 14 bases not matched to a gene. CDR1 is MDHEN, CDR2 SYDVKM, per germline. This CDR3 is CASSRRTSGSSKNEQFF. CDR3 bases: TGTGCCAGCAGCCGCAGAACTAGCGGGAGTAGTAAGAATGAGCAGTTCTTC.

The CDR3 spells CASSLGGPGDYNEQFF. For the CDR3, the DNA is TGTGCCAGCAGCTTAGGGGGTCCTGGTGACTACAATGAGCAGTTCTTC. This chain uses TRBV7-6 with TRBJ2-1, with unresolved D. V dropped 1 base and J dropped 3 bases, with 13 bases sitting between them. Germline CDR1 and CDR2: SGHVS and FNYEAQ. There are 16 residues in the CDR3. The whole variable domain, filled in from reference TRBV7-6 and TRBJ2-1, reads GAGVSQSPRYKVTKRGQDVALRCDPISGHVSLYWYRQALGQGPEFLTYFNYEAQQDKSGLPNDRFSAERPEGSISTLTIQRTEQRDSAMYRCASSLGGPGDYNEQFFGPGTRLTVL.

This clone was detected only once. The V call is TRBV9, the J call TRBJ1-1; D call uncertain. V shed 0 bases and J shed 4 bases, with 13 bases lying between them. This CDR3 is 15 amino acids long. Germline V lookup: CDR1 SGDLS, CDR2 YYNGEE. CDR3 nucleotides: TGTGCCAGCAGCGTAGGGGCCGGGATGGGCACTGAAGCTTTCTTT. Amino acid sequence: CASSVGAGMGTEAFF.

This clone was picked up one time. The chain is built from TRBV19 and TRBJ1-4; maybe TRBD1 (6 bases). The germline V and J ends were trimmed by 5 bases and 0 bases, with 25 bases remaining between them. Germline CDR1 LNHDA, CDR2 SQIVND (reference sequence). The CDR3 is 20 residues long. Here the CDR3 reads CASSGWTVAILSATNEKLFF. In DNA form, the CDR3 reads TGTGCCAGTAGTGGCTGGACAGTAGCTATCCTCTCTGCAACTAATGAAAAACTGTTTTTT.